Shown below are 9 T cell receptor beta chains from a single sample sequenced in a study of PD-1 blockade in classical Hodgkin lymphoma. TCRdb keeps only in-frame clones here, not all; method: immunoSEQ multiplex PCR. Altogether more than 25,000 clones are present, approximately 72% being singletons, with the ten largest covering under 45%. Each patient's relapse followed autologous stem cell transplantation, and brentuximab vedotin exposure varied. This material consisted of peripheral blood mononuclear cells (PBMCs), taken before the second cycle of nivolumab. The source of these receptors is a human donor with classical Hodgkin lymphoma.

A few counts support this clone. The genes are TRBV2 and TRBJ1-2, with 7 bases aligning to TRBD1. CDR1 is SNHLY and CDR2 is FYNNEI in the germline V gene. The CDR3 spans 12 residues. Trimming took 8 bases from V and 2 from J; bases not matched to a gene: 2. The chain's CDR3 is CASQTGNYGYTF. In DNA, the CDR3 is TGTGCCAGCCAGACAGGGAACTATGGCTACACCTTC. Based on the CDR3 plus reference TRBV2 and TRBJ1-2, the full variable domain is EPEVTQTPSHQVTQMGQEVILRCVPISNHLYFYWYRQILGQKVEFLVSFYNNEISEKSEIFDDQFSVERPDGSNFTLKIRSTKLEDSAMYFCASQTGNYGYTFGSGTRLTVV.

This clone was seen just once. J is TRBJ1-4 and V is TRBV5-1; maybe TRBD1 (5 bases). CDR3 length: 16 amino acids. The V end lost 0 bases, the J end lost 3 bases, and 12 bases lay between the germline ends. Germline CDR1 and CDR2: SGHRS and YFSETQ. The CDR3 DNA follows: TGCGCCAGCAGCTTGGACGGGGGAAGAGCTAATGAAAAACTGTTTTTT. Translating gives CASSLDGGRANEKLFF.

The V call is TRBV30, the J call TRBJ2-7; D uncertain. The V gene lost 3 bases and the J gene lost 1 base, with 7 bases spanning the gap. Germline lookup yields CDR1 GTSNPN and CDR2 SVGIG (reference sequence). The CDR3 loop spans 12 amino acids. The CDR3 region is CAWRTGSYEQYF. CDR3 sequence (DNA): TGTGCCTGGAGGACTGGATCCTACGAGCAGTACTTC.

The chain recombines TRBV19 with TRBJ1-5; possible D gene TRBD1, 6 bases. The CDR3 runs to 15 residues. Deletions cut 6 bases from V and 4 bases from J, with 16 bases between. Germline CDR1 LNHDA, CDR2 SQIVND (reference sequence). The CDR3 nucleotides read TGTGCCAGTAGCGTCCCAGGGGCGAGGAATCAGCCCCAGCATTTT. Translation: CASSVPGARNQPQHF.

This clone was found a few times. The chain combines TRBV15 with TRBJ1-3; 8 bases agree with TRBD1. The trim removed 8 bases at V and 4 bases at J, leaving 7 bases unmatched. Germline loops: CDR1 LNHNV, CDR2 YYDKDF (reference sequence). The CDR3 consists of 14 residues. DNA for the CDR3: TGTGCCACCCGAGGACAGGGTCTCGGAAACACCATATATTTT. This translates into CATRGQGLGNTIYF. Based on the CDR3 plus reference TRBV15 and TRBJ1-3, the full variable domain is DAMVIQNPRYQVTQFGKPVTLSCSQTLNHNVMYWYQQKSSQAPKLLFHYYDKDFNNEADTPDNFQSRRPNTSFCFLDIRSPGLGDTAMYLCATRGQGLGNTIYFGEGSWLTVV.

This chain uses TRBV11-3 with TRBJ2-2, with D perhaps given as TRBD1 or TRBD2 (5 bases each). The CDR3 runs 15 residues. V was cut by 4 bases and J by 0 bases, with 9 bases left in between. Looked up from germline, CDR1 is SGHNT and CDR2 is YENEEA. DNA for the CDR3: TGTGCCAGCAGCTCCCAGGGAGCGAACACCGGGGAGCTGTTTTTT. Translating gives CASSSQGANTGELFF.

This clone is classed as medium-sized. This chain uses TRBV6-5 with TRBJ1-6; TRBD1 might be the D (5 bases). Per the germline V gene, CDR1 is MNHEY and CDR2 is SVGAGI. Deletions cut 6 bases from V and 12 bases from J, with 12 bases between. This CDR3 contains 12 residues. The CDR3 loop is CASSPPGEPLHF. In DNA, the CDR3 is TGTGCCAGCAGCCCGCCGGGGGAACCCCTCCACTTT.

DNA of the CDR3: TGTGCCAGCTCACCGAAAGGGGGCTTTGATTCACCCCTCCACTTT. Translation gives CASSPKGGFDSPLHF. The V gene is TRBV18, the J gene TRBJ1-6, with 7 bases aligning to TRBD1. Germline CDR1 KGHSH, CDR2 LQKENI. The CDR3 is 15 amino acids. V dropped 3 bases and J dropped 8; count of bases not matched to a gene: 7.

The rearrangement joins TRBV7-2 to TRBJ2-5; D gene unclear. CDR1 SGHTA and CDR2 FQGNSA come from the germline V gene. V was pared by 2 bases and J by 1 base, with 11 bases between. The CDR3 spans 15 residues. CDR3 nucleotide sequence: TGTGCCAGCAGCTTACTCAGCGACTTCCAAGAGACCCAGTACTTC. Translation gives CASSLLSDFQETQYF.